Following are 25 T cell receptor beta chains from one sample sequenced in a study of beta chain features in type 1 diabetes. Study conclusions and caveats: People with Type 1 diabetes carried modestly yet significantly shorter TCRB CDR3s in all four CD4+ subsets.

These receptors have no identified antigens. What was sequenced were expressed TCRB transcripts, since all of the isolated RNA had been reverse transcribed. The method was immunoSEQ multiplex PCR; TCRdb's version includes in-frame clones alone and lacks a portion of them. Among 250,000 to 350,000 clones listed, over 11% were seen once. Material for sequencing was naive CD4+ T cells from blood. The receptors here all came from a man aged 25 to 40 with type 1 diabetes.

The V gene is TRBV7-9, the J gene TRBJ2-1; 9 bases align to TRBD2. The CDR3 consists of 15 residues. Germline lookup yields CDR1 SEHNR and CDR2 FQNEAQ (reference sequence). J lost 4 bases, V lost 3 bases, and 4 bases had no gene match. DNA of the CDR3: TGTGCCAGCAGCTTCGGAGCGGGAGGTTACAATGAGCAGTTCTTC. Residues: CASSFGAGGYNEQFF.

In this sample, this clone turned up a few times. This chain uses TRBV10-3 with TRBJ2-1, with 8 bases that match TRBD2. The V gene end was trimmed by 4 bases and the J gene end by 6 bases; junction bases not matched to a gene: 8. The CDR3 contains 15 residues. CDR1 and CDR2 from the germline V gene are ENHRY and SYGVKD. CDR3 in amino acids: CAISGSAGAGNEQFF. The CDR3 region has the DNA TGTGCCATCAGTGGTTCAGCGGGAGCGGGCAATGAGCAGTTCTTC.

The rearrangement joins TRBV11-2 to TRBJ2-3, with TRBD2 matching over 10 bases. The trim removed 5 bases at V and 2 bases at J, leaving 10 bases unmatched. The CDR3 runs to 17 residues. CDR1 is SGHAT, CDR2 FQNNGV, per germline. Written as DNA, the CDR3 is TGTGCCAGCAGCCTAACTCAACTAGCGGGAAACACAGATACGCAGTATTTT. Protein sequence: CASSLTQLAGNTDTQYF.

This chain joins TRBV9 and TRBJ1-5; possible D gene TRBD1, 6 bases. V lost 1 base and J 0 bases, leaving 17 bases between the germline ends. Per germline, CDR1 SGDLS and CDR2 YYNGEE. This CDR3 comprises 18 residues. This chain's CDR3 is CASSVPQARGCSNQPQHF. Written as DNA, the CDR3 is TGTGCCAGCAGCGTACCCCAGGCCAGGGGATGTAGCAATCAGCCCCAGCATTTT.

This clone was detected a few times. The chain employs TRBV4-3 and TRBJ1-3; D may be TRBD1 (5 bases). The CDR3 totals 16 residues. Germline CDR1 LGHNA, CDR2 YSLEER. V lost 2 bases, J lost 4 bases, and 15 bases lay in between. CDR3 DNA: TGCGCCAGCAGCCAACATCTTCCGCGGGGCGGAAACACCATATATTTT. Its translation is CASSQHLPRGGNTIYF.

This clone was counted only a few times. The V call is TRBV5-6, the J call TRBJ2-5; TRBD2 agrees at 7 bases. Germline V CDR1 and CDR2: SGHDT, YYEEEE. The junction had 8 bases not matched to a gene; V was cut back by 4 bases and J by 5 bases. This CDR3 is built from 14 residues. Here the CDR3 DNA reads TGTGCCAGCAGCCCTAACGGGGGAGGGGAGACCCAGTACTTC. Protein: CASSPNGGGETQYF.

The chain links TRBV11-1 to TRBJ2-7, with D possibly matching TRBD1 (6 bases). This CDR3 spans 15 amino acids. Germline V gives CDR1 SGHAT, CDR2 FQDESV (reference sequence). Trimming cost V 2 bases and J 0 bases, with 11 bases left between them. The CDR3 DNA is TGTGCCAGCAGCTTACGGGACACCCTCTCCTACGAGCAGTACTTC. Its translation: CASSLRDTLSYEQYF.

This rearrangement joins TRBV5-1 to TRBJ2-2; the D gene is possibly TRBD2 (6 bases). Per germline, CDR1 SGHRS and CDR2 YFSETQ. Trimming removed 2 bases from V and 5 bases from J, with 13 bases in between. The CDR3 is 15 residues long. The DNA for the CDR3 is TGCGCCAGCAGCTTAGGCGGGGCGAGGACCGGGGAGCTGTTTTTT. Translating gives CASSLGGARTGELFF.

CDR3 DNA: TGCAGCGTCGGGGGAACAGGGGGCGATTATGGCTACACCTTC. Its protein product is CSVGGTGGDYGYTF. The chain combines TRBV29-1 with TRBJ1-2, with 9 bases fitting TRBD1. The V gene's germline CDR1 is SQVTM and CDR2 ANQGSEA. The CDR3 consists of 14 residues. The J segment lost 5 bases and the V segment lost 6 bases, leaving 10 bases of the junction unmatched.

The J gene is TRBJ2-1, the V gene TRBV6-4; 7 bases fit TRBD2. Germline assignment: CDR1 MRHNA and CDR2 SNTAGT. V lost 6 bases, J lost 5 bases, and 10 bases stayed unmatched. This CDR3 contains 15 residues. CDR3 coding DNA: TGTGCCAGCAGCTCAACCGGGACTAAGAACAATGAGCAGTTCTTC. Translation gives CASSSTGTKNNEQFF.

This clone was counted between two and nine times. This chain links TRBV28 with TRBJ1-4; 7 bases fit TRBD1. Trimming took 6 bases from V and 7 from J; bases not matched to a gene: 8. Germline CDR1 is MDHEN and CDR2 is SYDVKM. CDR3 length: 14 residues. CDR3 region: CASSPGQITEKLFF. The DNA for the CDR3 is TGTGCCAGCAGCCCGGGACAGATAACTGAAAAACTGTTTTTT.

This chain joins TRBV28 and TRBJ2-1; 8 bases match TRBD1. Germline V gene data show CDR1 as MDHEN and CDR2 as SYDVKM. The junction had 9 bases not matched to a gene; V was cut back by 4 bases and J by 4 bases. This CDR3 has 16 residues. The CDR3 protein is CASSSRGPDHYNEQFF. The CDR3 DNA reads TGTGCCAGCAGTTCCAGGGGGCCAGACCATTACAATGAGCAGTTCTTC. The full variable domain, in which reference TRBV28 and TRBJ2-1 provide the parts outside the CDR3, is DVKVTQSSRYLVKRTGEKVFLECVQDMDHENMFWYRQDPGLGLRLIYFSYDVKMKEKGDIPEGYSVSREKKERFSLILESASTNQTSMYLCASSSRGPDHYNEQFFGPGTRLTVL.

The rearrangement uses TRBV28 and TRBJ1-5, with TRBD1 matching 10 bases. Unmatched junction bases numbered 2, after V lost 7 bases and J lost 5 bases. Germline V gene sequence: CDR1 MDHEN, CDR2 SYDVKM. The CDR3 loop spans 13 amino acids. The CDR3 is CASIGQGDQPQHF. CDR3 nucleotides: TGTGCCAGCATTGGACAGGGGGATCAGCCCCAGCATTTT.

This rearrangement joins TRBV28 to TRBJ1-1; 8 bases align to TRBD1. Germline V gene lookup returns CDR1 MDHEN and CDR2 SYDVKM. Trimming took 5 bases from V and 4 from J; bases not matched to a gene: 6. The CDR3 is 14 residues long. As DNA, the CDR3 is TGTGCCAGCAGTCAGACGGGGACAGGCACTGAAGCTTTCTTT. Translating it yields CASSQTGTGTEAFF.

This clone was found a few times. This chain joins TRBV9 and TRBJ1-2, with D possibly matching TRBD1 (5 bases). CDR3 length equals 16 residues. The germline CDR1 and CDR2 sequences are SGDLS and YYNGEE. V gave up 1 base and J gave up 8 bases, with 21 bases separating them. CDR3 sequence reads: CASSVTGSRISGGYTF. CDR3 in DNA: TGTGCCAGCAGCGTAACAGGCAGCCGGATATCAGGAGGCTACACCTTC.

The chain has TRBV4-2 and TRBJ2-7; the match to TRBD2 covers 10 bases. CDR1 and CDR2 from the germline V gene are LGHNA and YNFKEQ. The CDR3 has 15 residues. V was clipped by 0 bases and J by 4 bases; unmatched bases: 3. CDR3 DNA sequence: TGTGCCAGCAGCCAAGATCGTAGCGGGAGGTACGAGCAGTACTTC. Translating it yields CASSQDRSGRYEQYF.

The chain joins TRBV30 to TRBJ2-3; perhaps TRBD1 as D (6 bases). Deletions cut 8 bases from V and 10 bases from J, with 19 bases between. CDR3 length: 12 residues. Germline V CDR1 and CDR2: GTSNPN, SVGIG (reference sequence). The CDR3 spells CAGTQGSWAQYF. The DNA for the CDR3 is TGTGCCGGAACACAGGGTTCGTGGGCGCAGTATTTT.

The chain carries TRBV18 and TRBJ1-1; D is uncertain. Per germline, CDR1 KGHSH and CDR2 LQKENI. CDR3 size: 13 residues. The V end was cut by 4 bases, the J end by 1 base, with 7 bases between. Here the CDR3 reads CASSRNTNTEAFF. CDR3 bases: TGTGCCAGCTCACGAAACACGAACACTGAAGCTTTCTTT.

The V and J genes are TRBV5-1 and TRBJ2-7; TRBD1 might be the D (6 bases). The germline CDR1 and CDR2 sequences are SGHRS and YFSETQ. Trimming left V 1 base short and J 3 bases short, with 17 bases between. The CDR3 consists of 16 residues. DNA for the CDR3: TGCGCCAGCAGCTTGAAGGCAGGGGTCAAGAACTACGAGCAGTACTTC. It translates to CASSLKAGVKNYEQYF.

This clone was detected only a few times. This chain joins TRBV30 and TRBJ2-3; a possible D gene is TRBD1 (7 bases). V lost 0 bases, J lost 4 bases, and 20 bases lay in between. Germline V lookup: CDR1 GTSNPN, CDR2 SVGIG (reference sequence). The CDR3 has 17 residues. The CDR3 sequence: CAWSVLKTGWGADTQYF. CDR3 nucleotides: TGTGCCTGGAGTGTACTGAAGACAGGGTGGGGGGCAGATACGCAGTATTTT. Filled out from reference TRBV30 and TRBJ2-3, the complete variable domain reads SQTIHQWPATLVQPVGSPLSLECTVEGTSNPNLYWYRQAAGRGLQLLFYSVGIGQISSEVPQNLSASRPQDRQFILSSKKLLLSDSGFYLCAWSVLKTGWGADTQYFGPGTRLTVL.

This clone was recorded a few times. The V gene is TRBV20-1, the J gene TRBJ2-7, with TRBD1 matching 8 bases. The CDR3 extends over 11 amino acids. J lost 3 bases, V lost 6 bases, and 1 base had no gene match. In germline, CDR1 is DFQATT, CDR2 SNEGSKA (reference sequence). The DNA for the CDR3 is TGCAGTGCCGACAGGGGCTACGAGCAGTACTTC. Protein product: CSADRGYEQYF.

This clone was picked up a small number of times. V and J are TRBV4-2 and TRBJ1-2, with 7 bases aligning to TRBD1. The germline CDR1 and CDR2 sequences are LGHNA and YNFKEQ. The CDR3 has 18 amino acids. V gave up 3 bases and J gave up 2 bases; unmatched junction bases: 15. CDR3 loop: CASSQPVGQGQRNYGYTF. The CDR3 DNA sequence: TGTGCCAGCAGCCAGCCCGTCGGGCAGGGACAGAGGAACTATGGCTACACCTTC.

This clone was seen a handful of times. The chain couples TRBV5-1 to TRBJ2-1, with TRBD2 matching 13 bases. The CDR3 covers 14 residues. Germline V gene data show CDR1 as SGHRS and CDR2 as YFSETQ. The J segment lost 7 bases and the V segment lost 6 bases, leaving 4 bases of the junction unmatched. CDR3 residues: CASTGLAGVNEQFF. In nucleotides, the CDR3 is TGCGCCAGCACCGGACTAGCGGGAGTGAATGAGCAGTTCTTC.

This clone has a handful of counts. The CDR3 loop reads CASSQASMYNEQFF. The CDR3 nucleotides read TGTGCCAGCAGCCAAGCGAGTATGTACAATGAGCAGTTCTTC. The J gene is TRBJ2-1, the V gene TRBV14; D gene uncertain. The CDR3 totals 14 residues. With 1 base removed from V and 4 bases from J, the gap between germline ends came to 8 bases. Germline V gene lookup returns CDR1 SGHDN and CDR2 FVKESK.

The chain combines TRBV6-1 with TRBJ2-7, with 10 bases that match TRBD1. Germline V gene sequence: CDR1 MNHNS, CDR2 SASEGT. J gave up 1 base and V 6 bases, and 6 bases lay outside the gene matches. The CDR3 consists of 15 residues. CDR3 in DNA: TGTGCCAGCAGGTCTGGGACAGGGGCGTCCTACGAGCAGTACTTC. Protein: CASRSGTGASYEQYF.